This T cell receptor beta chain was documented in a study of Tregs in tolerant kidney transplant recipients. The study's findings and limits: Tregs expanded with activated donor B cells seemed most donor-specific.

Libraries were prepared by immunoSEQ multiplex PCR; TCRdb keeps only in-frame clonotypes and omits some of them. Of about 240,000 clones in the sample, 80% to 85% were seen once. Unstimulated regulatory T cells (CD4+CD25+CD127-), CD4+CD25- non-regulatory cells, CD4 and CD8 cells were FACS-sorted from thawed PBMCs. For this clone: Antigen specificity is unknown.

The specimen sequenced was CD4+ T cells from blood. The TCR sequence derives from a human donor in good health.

The CDR3 protein is CASSLGTSGRAAKNIQYF. CDR3 bases: TGTGCCAGCAGCTTGGGGACTAGCGGGAGGGCGGCCAAAAACATTCAGTACTTC. This chain connects TRBV7-2 to TRBJ2-4; 16 bases are a match to TRBD2. The J segment lost 1 base and the V segment lost 3 bases, leaving 3 bases of the junction unmatched. Germline CDR1 and CDR2: SGHTA and FQGNSA. CDR3 length equals 18 residues. Together with reference TRBV7-2 and TRBJ2-4, the CDR3 gives the full variable domain: GAGVSQSPSNKVTEKGKDVELRCDPISGHTALYWYRQSLGQGLEFLIYFQGNSAPDKSGLPSDRFSAERTGGSVSTLTIQRTQQEDSAVYLCASSLGTSGRAAKNIQYFGAGTRLSVL.